The table lists the clone carrying this T cell receptor beta chain with many counts. Its antigen is still unknown. The researchers produced TCR beta cDNA from approximately 550 ng total RNA with a constant-region primer. The TCR beta library was amplified through three nested multiplex PCR rounds in a modified ARM-PCR procedure. TCRdb itself ran the multiplex PCR reads through MiXCR, one entry per CDR3 protein. Of tens of thousands of distinct CDR3 sequences listed, more than 65% are singletons. The approximately 20-31 mg bulk tissue piece was not sorted before simultaneous RNA and DNA extraction. Viable tumor cell content exceeded 75% in every tumor sample. This specimen belongs to a study of tumor-infiltrating lymphocytes in primary liver carcinoma. Regarding the study as a whole: Compared with blood, tumor repertoires held significantly more in their top 250 clones. Tumor-adjacent and tumor-blood pairs showed less overlap than tumor region pairs.

The origin of this receptor is a man aged 40-49 years with primary liver carcinoma and hepatitis B virus infection. Sequenced input: liver tumor tissue from sampling region 1. Subset meaning: tumor region T1, superior pole.

The CDR3 region has the DNA TGTGCCATCAACGTTGGCGGGAAGGGGACAGATACGCAGTATTTT. Protein product: CAINVGGKGTDTQYF. V usage is TRBV10-3 and J usage is TRBJ2-3, with D possibly TRBD2 on 6 matching bases. This CDR3 is built from 15 residues. The V gene's germline CDR1 is ENHRY and CDR2 SYGVKD. Trimming removed 7 bases from V and 3 bases from J, with 17 bases in between.